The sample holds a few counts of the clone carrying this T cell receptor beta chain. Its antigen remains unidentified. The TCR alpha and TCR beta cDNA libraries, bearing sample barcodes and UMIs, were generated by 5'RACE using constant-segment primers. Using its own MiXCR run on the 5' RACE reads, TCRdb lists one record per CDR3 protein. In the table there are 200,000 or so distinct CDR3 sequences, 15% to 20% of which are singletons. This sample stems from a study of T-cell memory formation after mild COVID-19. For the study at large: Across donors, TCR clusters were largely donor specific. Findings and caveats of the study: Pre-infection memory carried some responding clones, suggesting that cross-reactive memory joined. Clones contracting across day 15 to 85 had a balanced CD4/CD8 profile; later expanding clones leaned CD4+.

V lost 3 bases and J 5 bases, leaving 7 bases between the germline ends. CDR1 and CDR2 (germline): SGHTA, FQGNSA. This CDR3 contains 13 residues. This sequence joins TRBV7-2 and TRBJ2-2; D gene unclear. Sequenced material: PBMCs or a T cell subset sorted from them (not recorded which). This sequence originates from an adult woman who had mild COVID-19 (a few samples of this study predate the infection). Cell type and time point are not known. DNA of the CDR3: TGTGCCAGCAGCTTCGCTAAGACCGGGGAGCTGTTTTTT. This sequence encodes CASSFAKTGELFF.